This T cell receptor beta chain originates from a study of T cells in Graves' hyperthyroidism and ophthalmopathy (dated by TCRdb to between 2018 and 2021). In terms of the full investigation: Peripheral blood was sampled at the time of initial diagnosis, prior to any treatment. TCR V-J signatures able to tell the groups apart were searched for in a discovery cohort of 100 patients, of whom more than 40 had Graves' ophthalmopathy and more than 55 had stable Graves' hyperthyroidism. An independent validation cohort of fewer than 20 hyperthyroidism patients and over 15 patients who later progressed to ophthalmopathy tested prospective prediction of ophthalmopathy. The 100 discovery patients were divided at random into training and test sets in a 7:3 ratio. In about six Graves' hyperthyroidism patients, the study also compared T-cell repertoires from thyroid tissue with T-cell repertoires from blood. Following sampling, methimazole starting at 30 mg daily was given to hyperthyroidism patients, and high-dose intravenous methylprednisolone was given to ophthalmopathy patients. The paper reports TCR Vbeta CDR3 sequencing of some 140 peripheral blood samples: around 41 ophthalmopathy, about 75 hyperthyroidism and around 17 progressor patients. The study at large found these results: A 13 V-J signature model separated ophthalmopathy from stable hyperthyroidism, with roughly 88% sensitivity and about 81% specificity in cross-validation and 80%/75% in testing. During validation, the model predicted progression to ophthalmopathy a median of around six months ahead of onset, with just under 71% sensitivity and almost 75% specificity. Blood samples also contained most of the expanded thyroid clonotypes (frequency above 0.001), which suggests that blood repertoires may reflect thyroid immune responses. No statistical method was used to fix the sample size in advance, and group allocation was not hidden from the investigators.

The TCR beta CDR3 regions were amplified from the RNA transcripts. For the first round of RT-PCR on the TCR CDR3, the HTBI primer set was used together with the Qiagen OneStep RT-PCR kit. Libraries were constructed in a second round of multiplex PCR, after which size selection and purification were performed. Paired-end sequencing of the libraries was performed with 100 bp reads on an Illumina HiSeq2000. In the paper's pipeline: SOAPnuke was used to process the raw data, with reads discarded if the reads contained adapters or uncalled bases, had a mean Phred below 15, or lacked an exact constant-primer or identifier match. COPE v1.2.5 was used to merge high-quality paired reads, and clonotypes were defined as unique nucleotide sequences. Clonotypes were aligned to IMGT TRBV, TRBD and TRBJ reference segments using MiTCR v1.1. The analysis was restricted to V-J combinations with a frequency above 0.0001, which together covered around 99% of the repertoires. The TCS score was defined as F50 (clonal expansion) divided by E x V (chaos), with BLOSUM62-based TCRdist calculated between CDR3 peptides within each V-J. Welch's t-statistics and random forest reduced around 520 V-J features to 13, which were used in a naive Bayes classifier (R e1071). TCRdb ran its own pipeline on the public reads, namely fastp trimming at Q25 and MiXCR clone calling, and kept in-frame beta chains. For every CDR3 protein sequence, its rows merge into one entry that carries the most common genes and DNA. The V and J calls come from TCRdb's annotation, not from the publication. This sample holds about 160,000 distinct CDR3 sequences; 9.4% were observed only once. The biggest ten clones account for approximately 20% of the sample.

Including the terminal cysteine and phenylalanine, the CDR3 comprises 11 residues. CDR3 DNA is the only sequence kept; it has 33 bases, read in frame from the first base. V is shortened by 6 bases, J by 3 bases, and the region joining them spans 6 bases. Sequences MNHEY (CDR1) and SVGEGT (CDR2) are obtained from the germline V gene. Hyperthyroidism patients were newly diagnosed, with disease duration under 2 months, and aged 18 to 65 years. Patients with uncontrolled infections, other autoimmune diseases, pregnancy or lactation were excluded. Diagnoses were established on the basis of clinical symptoms, serum thyroxine and TRAb, thyroid ultrasound, and orbital computed tomography. Blood from progressor patients was collected at the time of first diagnosis with hyperthyroidism, before any ophthalmopathy symptoms had appeared. PBMCs were separated from 7.5 to 10 ml of fresh peripheral blood using Ficoll-Paque density gradient centrifugation. Progressor patients were first diagnosed with Graves' hyperthyroidism and then developed ophthalmopathy during follow-up. Total RNA was extracted with Trizol reagent, and quality was checked on an Agilent 2100 Bioanalyzer.

This clonotype was seen at least ten times. Its antigen is currently not known. Nothing much larger sits one base from this clone, and base qualities are not available. The sequence joins TRBV6-2 or TRBV6-3 to TRBJ2-7; a confident D gene designation cannot be given. The origin of this receptor is a woman under 30 with Graves' hyperthyroidism that later progressed to Graves' ophthalmopathy. The sequencing input was blood. The nucleotides are TGTGCCAGCAGCCAGGTCTACGAGCAGTACTTC. It translates as CASSQVYEQYF.